Reported below is one T cell receptor beta chain. The data are from a study of blood T cell repertoires in COVID-19. At the level of the study: Whether acute or convalescent, the COVID-19 samples came from the United States, Italy and Spain. Nucleic acid was either cDNA or gDNA, and it came from T cells, B-cell-depleted T cells, or PBMCs.

Original processing notes: Amplification of reference gene primers was used by the study to estimate nucleated cell counts. TCRdb's copy holds only in-frame clones and misses some; the assay was immunoSEQ multiplex PCR. From that table come the V and J calls and clone size; the DNA was used to work out D and trimming. The data show around 150,000 clones, roughly 89% seen once. The CDR3 runs 17 residues. The V segment lost 0 bases and the J segment 2 bases; nucleotides outside the gene matches: 9. Germline CDR1 and CDR2: SGDLS and YYNGEE. The clonotype comes from a woman in her sixties who had recovered from COVID-19. The chain links TRBV9 to TRBJ2-3, with 7 nucleotides matching TRBD2. Sequenced material: peripheral blood. CDR3 sequence (DNA): TGTGCCAGCAGCGTAGCTCTGCCTGGGGGGGACACAGATACGCAGTATTTT. As protein: CASSVALPGGDTDTQYF.